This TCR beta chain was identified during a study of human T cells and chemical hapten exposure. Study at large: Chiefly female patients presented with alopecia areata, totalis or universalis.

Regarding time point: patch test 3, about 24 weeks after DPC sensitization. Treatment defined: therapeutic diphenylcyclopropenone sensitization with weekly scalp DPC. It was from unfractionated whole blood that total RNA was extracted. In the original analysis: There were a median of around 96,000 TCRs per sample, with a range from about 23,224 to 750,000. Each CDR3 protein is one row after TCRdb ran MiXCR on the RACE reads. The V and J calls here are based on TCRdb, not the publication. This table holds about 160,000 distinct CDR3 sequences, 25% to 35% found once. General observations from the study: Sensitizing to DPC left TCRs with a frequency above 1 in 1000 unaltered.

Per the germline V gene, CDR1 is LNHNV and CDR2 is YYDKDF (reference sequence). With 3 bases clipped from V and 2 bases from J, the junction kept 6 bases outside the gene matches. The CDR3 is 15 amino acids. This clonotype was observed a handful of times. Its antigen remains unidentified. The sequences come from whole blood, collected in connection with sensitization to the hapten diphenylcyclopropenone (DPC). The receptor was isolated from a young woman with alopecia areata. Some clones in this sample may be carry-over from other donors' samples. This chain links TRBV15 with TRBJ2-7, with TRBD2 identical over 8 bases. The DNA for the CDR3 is TGTGCCACCAGCAGCCTAACTAGCGGAACCTACGAGCAGTACTTC. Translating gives CATSSLTSGTYEQYF.